The clone carrying this TCR beta chain was seen repeatedly, ten times or more. Its matching antigen is unknown. Each CDR3 protein is one row after TCRdb ran MiXCR on the multiplex PCR reads. The data contain about 25,000 distinct CDR3 sequences, roughly a quarter of them singletons. These data belong to a study of breast tumors, draining lymph nodes, adjacent tissues. Study conclusions and caveats: Tumor repertoires ranked between lymph nodes and nontumor tissue in diversity, with V and J gene preferences. That most tumor T cells come from lymph nodes remained unproven.

Germline assignment: CDR1 SGHTA and CDR2 FQGTGA. Germline trimming cut 5 bases from V and 2 bases from J; bases unmatched to any gene: 9. This CDR3 comprises 15 residues. The sequence came from a female donor with breast cancer. Some clones in this sample may be carry-over from other donors' samples. This chain links TRBV7-3 with TRBJ2-7; TRBD2 aligns across 7 bases. Sample: breast tumor tissue. In DNA form, the CDR3 reads TGTGCCAGCAGCCCTATGGGAGGGAAGACCTACGAGCAGTACTTC. It specifies CASSPMGGKTYEQYF.